Described below is a single TCR beta chain sequence and its context. Other DNA sequences in this specimen translate into the identical CDR3. This sample stems from a study of blood T cell repertoires in COVID-19. Study in general: Acute and convalescent COVID-19 specimens originated in the United States, Italy and Spain. From T cells, B-cell-depleted T cells, or PBMCs came the material, which was cDNA or gDNA.

In the source study's methods: The assay estimated nucleated cells by amplifying reference gene primers. Produced via immunoSEQ multiplex PCR; TCRdb's table is partial and in-frame only. That table gives V, J and clone size, and the DNA gave D and trimming. The sample lists some 80,000 clones, under 90% occurring once. CDR3 length: 12 residues. Trimming at V came to 3 bases and at J to 5 bases, leaving 0 bases not matched to a gene. Material: peripheral blood. The V and J genes are TRBV12-3 or TRBV12-4 and TRBJ1-2, with 7 nucleotides matching TRBD1. The clonotype originates from a human donor in a cohort sampled during active COVID-19. The CDR3 protein is CASSFRGYGYTF. The CDR3 nucleotides are TGTGCCAGCAGTTTCAGGGGGTATGGCTACACCTTC.